The 30 T cell receptor beta chains presented below share a single source sample, sequenced in a study of Graves' ophthalmopathy and Graves' hyperthyroidism. As the template, RNA transcripts were used to amplify TCR beta CDR3 regions. Second-round multiplex PCR came after a first-round RT-PCR that employed HTBI primers. One entry per CDR3 protein results from TCRdb running MiXCR on the multiplex PCR reads. The data show some 25,000 distinct CDR3 sequences, around 50% seen once. Specimen: peripheral blood. These receptors came from an adult woman with stable Graves' hyperthyroidism.

This clonotype was counted many times. V is TRBV12-5 and J is TRBJ2-2, with D hard to call. Germline V gene data show CDR1 as LGHNT and CDR2 as FRNRAP. The CDR3 extends over 14 amino acids. V dropped 3 bases and J dropped 4 bases, with 9 bases sitting between them. The CDR3 DNA is TGTGCTAGTGGTTTTTTAGTGGGCACCGGGGAGCTGTTTTTT. Its translation: CASGFLVGTGELFF.

This clonotype counts as medium-sized (0.01 to 0.1%). V gene TRBV15 combines with J gene TRBJ2-7, with 8 positions matching TRBD2. Germline values: CDR1 LNHNV, CDR2 YYDKDF (reference sequence). Trimming removed 11 bases from V and 3 bases from J; junction bases left unmatched: 15. The CDR3 length is 15 residues. CDR3 sequence reads: CARGGGSKSYYEQYF. In DNA, the CDR3 is TGTGCCCGGGGGGGCGGGAGTAAAAGTTACTACGAGCAGTACTTC.

The chain uses TRBV28 and TRBJ2-7, with D unclear. CDR3 length: 11 residues. Trimming cost V 4 bases and J 3 bases, with 4 bases left between them. Germline CDR1 and CDR2: MDHEN and SYDVKM. CDR3 in DNA: TGTGCCAGCAGTTGGGTCTACGAGCAGTACTTC. Its translation is CASSWVYEQYF. Filled out from reference TRBV28 and TRBJ2-7, the complete variable domain reads DVKVTQSSRYLVKRTGEKVFLECVQDMDHENMFWYRQDPGLGLRLIYFSYDVKMKEKGDIPEGYSVSREKKERFSLILESASTNQTSMYLCASSWVYEQYFGPGTRLTVT.

The CDR3 nucleotides read TGTGCCAGCAGCCCGGGACAGGGGTTGTACGAGCAGTACTTC. Translated: CASSPGQGLYEQYF. This chain connects TRBV7-9 to TRBJ2-7; 10 bases are a match to TRBD1. The CDR3 consists of 14 residues. Germline CDR1 and CDR2: SEHNR and FQNEAQ (reference sequence). Unmatched junction bases numbered 5, after V lost 5 bases and J lost 4 bases.

This chain links TRBV7-7 with TRBJ2-1; 12 bases are shared with TRBD1. Germline CDR1 and CDR2: SSHAT and FNYEAQ (reference sequence). The CDR3 length is 15 residues. The V and J ends lost 4 bases and 4 bases, in that order; junction bases with no gene match: 2. The CDR3 is CASSSGQGAYNEQFF. CDR3 DNA sequence: TGTGCCAGCAGCTCGGGACAGGGGGCATACAATGAGCAGTTCTTC.

The chain joins TRBV9 to TRBJ2-1; no definite D call. The CDR3 length is 15 residues. Trimming pared 2 bases from V and 0 bases from J, leaving 9 bases between. In germline, CDR1 is SGDLS, CDR2 YYNGEE. This chain's CDR3 is CASSVDFSSYNEQFF. DNA of the CDR3: TGTGCCAGCAGCGTCGACTTTAGCTCCTACAATGAGCAGTTCTTC.

The rearrangement links TRBV6-1 to TRBJ1-1; no clear D gene. Germline loops: CDR1 MNHNS, CDR2 SASEGT. V was cut by 6 bases and J by 6 bases, with 11 bases left in between. There are 12 residues in the CDR3. The CDR3 nucleotides are TGTGCCAGCAGCCGCGGATATCCTGAAGCTTTCTTT. Translation: CASSRGYPEAFF.

This clonotype has a count of ten or more. The V call is TRBV3-1, the J call TRBJ2-3; D unresolved. This CDR3 region has 16 residues. Trimming took 4 bases from V and 0 from J, leaving 14 bases between them. Per the germline V gene, CDR1 is LGHDT and CDR2 is YNNKEL (reference sequence). The CDR3 is CASSPGWARSTDTQYF. The CDR3 DNA reads TGTGCCAGCAGCCCTGGATGGGCGAGGAGCACAGATACGCAGTATTTT.

Many counts were recorded for this clonotype. The chain links TRBV5-1 to TRBJ2-7, with 8 bases aligning to TRBD2. V lost 3 bases and J lost 3; bases outside the gene matches: 5. There are 14 residues in the CDR3. From germline, CDR1 is SGHRS and CDR2 YFSETQ. The CDR3 DNA sequence: TGCGCCAGCAGCTCCGGGACTAGGGGCTACGAGCAGTACTTC. This gives the protein CASSSGTRGYEQYF.

This clonotype counts as medium-sized (0.01 to 0.1%). The genes are TRBV7-9 and TRBJ1-6; TRBD1 agrees at 10 bases. Germline-derived CDR1 and CDR2 are SEHNR and FQNEAQ (reference sequence). The CDR3 totals 16 residues. V lost 5 bases and J lost 2; bases outside the gene matches: 3. The CDR3 spells CASSTTGGTYNSPLHF. The CDR3, as DNA: TGTGCCAGCAGCACGACAGGGGGCACCTATAATTCACCCCTCCACTTT.

This chain connects TRBV20-1 to TRBJ2-2; D is unclear. This CDR3 region has 11 residues. V gave up 4 bases and J gave up 13 bases, with 13 bases separating them. The germline V gene has CDR1 DFQATT and CDR2 SNEGSKA (reference sequence). The CDR3 is CSATARKGLFF. The CDR3, as DNA: TGCAGTGCTACGGCGCGGAAGGGGCTGTTTTTT.

The gene calls are TRBV29-1 and TRBJ1-6; tentatively, D is TRBD1 (6 bases). V was cut by 7 bases and J by 5 bases, with 9 bases left in between. CDR3 length: 12 residues. CDR1 is SQVTM and CDR2 is ANQGSEA in the germline V gene. The CDR3 nucleotides read TGCAGCGGACAGGAGAATAATTCACCCCTCCACTTT. Translating it yields CSGQENNSPLHF. Full variable domain (rest looked up from reference TRBV29-1 and TRBJ1-6): SAVISQKPSRDICQRGTSLTIQCQVDSQVTMMFWYRQQPGQSLTLIATANQGSEATYESGFVIDKFPISRPNLTFSTLTVSNMSPEDSSIYLCSGQENNSPLHFGNGTRLTVT.

With respect to this clonotype: An end of the junction does not agree with germline; a read error may underlie this. This chain uses TRBV7-2 with TRBJ2-2, with D maybe TRBD2 (5 bases). CDR3 size: 16 residues. Germline V lookup: CDR1 SGHTA, CDR2 FQGNSA. The CDR3 region is CASSSRTGRNTGEPFF. The CDR3 region has the DNA TGTGCCAGCAGCTCACGGACTGGAAGGAACACCGGGGAGCCGTTTTTT. The full variable domain, rest sourced from reference TRBV7-2 and TRBJ2-2, is GAGVSQSPSNKVTEKGKDVELRCDPISGHTALYWYRQSLGQGLEFLIYFQGNSAPDKSGLPSDRFSAERTGGSVSTLTIQRTQQEDSAVYLCASSSRTGRNTGEPFFGEGSRLTVL.

This clonotype was recorded many times. V and J are TRBV20-1 and TRBJ2-7; 7 bases are shared with TRBD2. Germline assignment: CDR1 DFQATT and CDR2 SNEGSKA (reference sequence). CDR3 size: 14 residues. The V and J ends lost 3 bases and 2 bases, in that order; junction bases with no gene match: 7. The CDR3, as DNA: TGCAGTGCTAGGGGGGGGGGGTTCCCCTACGAGCAGTACTTC. This codes for CSARGGGFPYEQYF.

The rearrangement links TRBV20-1 to TRBJ2-7; TRBD2 matches 8 bases. This CDR3 spans 14 amino acids. The ends lost 8 bases at V and 4 bases at J; junction bases unmatched: 13. Germline V lookup: CDR1 DFQATT, CDR2 SNEGSKA (reference sequence). The chain's CDR3 is CSLPLAGLGYEQYF. The CDR3 DNA is TGCAGTTTACCTTTAGCGGGGCTGGGTTACGAGCAGTACTTC.

Remarks on this clonotype: A much larger clone lies a single base off, so this may be a read error. The chain uses TRBV3-1 and TRBJ1-2; 7 nucleotides line up with TRBD1. The CDR3 consists of 13 residues. CDR1 and CDR2 (germline): LGHDT, YNNKEL (reference sequence). The CDR3 sequence is CASRQGGGYGYTF. The CDR3 DNA follows: TGTGCCAGCAGGCAAGGGGGCGGGTATGGCTACACCTTC.

This clonotype occurred once. Here the CDR3 omits its conserved ending phenylalanine or tryptophan, so a read error is the likely source. The chain uses TRBV12-3 or TRBV12-4 and TRBJ2-7, with a tentative D call TRBD1 (6 bases). There are 13 residues in the CDR3. The ends were cut back, 5 bases at V and 0 bases at J, with 8 bases in the middle. In DNA, the CDR3 is TGTGCCAGCAGTGGGGGCAGCTCCTACGAGCAGTACCTC. Translating it yields CASSGGSSYEQYL.

In its sample, this clonotype was seen many times. The chain uses TRBV28 and TRBJ2-4; D is undetermined. The CDR3 is 15 amino acids. Germline lookup yields CDR1 MDHEN and CDR2 SYDVKM. Trimming shortened V by 2 bases and J by 1 base, and 9 bases separated the two germline ends. CDR3 region: CASSLAVIAKNIQYF. Written as DNA, the CDR3 is TGTGCCAGCAGTTTAGCGGTTATCGCCAAAAACATTCAGTACTTC.

In its sample, this clonotype was seen a few times. The gene calls are TRBV20-1 and TRBJ2-2; TRBD2 might be the D (6 bases). The CDR3 spans 14 residues. Trimming took 6 bases from V and 7 from J, leaving 18 bases between them. Germline V lookup: CDR1 DFQATT, CDR2 SNEGSKA (reference sequence). The CDR3 loop is CSATRREVIGELFF. The CDR3 DNA reads as TGCAGTGCGACTCGGAGGGAGGTTATCGGGGAGCTGTTTTTT.

In its sample, this clonotype was seen many times. The chain couples TRBV3-1 to TRBJ2-1, with D possibly TRBD2 on 6 matching bases. The CDR3 is 17 residues long. The germline V and J ends were trimmed by 1 base and 4 bases, with 17 bases remaining between them. Per germline, CDR1 LGHDT and CDR2 YNNKEL (reference sequence). The CDR3 here is CASSQALFGGLYNEQFF. CDR3 nucleotide sequence: TGTGCCAGCAGCCAAGCGTTGTTCGGGGGTCTTTACAATGAGCAGTTCTTC.

This clonotype was observed a single time. The CDR3 sequence is CAIGEFSSGNGELFF. Here the CDR3 DNA reads TGTGCTATCGGTGAGTTTAGTTCTGGGAACGGGGAGCTGTTTTTT. J is TRBJ2-2 and V is TRBV10-3; D is undetermined. CDR3 length equals 15 residues. Germline values: CDR1 ENHRY, CDR2 SYGVKD.

By sample share, this clonotype is medium-sized (0.01 to 0.1%). The chain joins TRBV7-2 to TRBJ2-7; tentative D call: TRBD1 (5 bases). The CDR3 has 12 amino acids. The V gene's germline CDR1 is SGHTA and CDR2 FQGNSA. Trimming stripped 5 bases from V and 2 bases from J, with 7 bases between. The chain's CDR3 is CASSADTYEQYF. The CDR3 DNA reads TGTGCCAGCAGCGCGGACACCTACGAGCAGTACTTC.

Points on this clonotype: A junction end diverges from the germline sequence, so it may reflect a read error. The CDR3 is CASSLVGTNTGELFF. Here the CDR3 DNA reads TGCGCCAGCAGCTTAGTTGGCACGAACACCGGGGAGCTGTTTTTT. The V gene is TRBV7-9, the J gene TRBJ2-2, with D unresolved. This CDR3 contains 15 residues. CDR1 and CDR2 from the germline V gene are SEHNR and FQNEAQ (reference sequence).

The gene calls are TRBV10-2 and TRBJ2-7; D is unclear. The CDR3 covers 14 residues. The germline V and J ends were trimmed by 6 bases and 5 bases, with 17 bases remaining between them. Germline V gives CDR1 WSHSY, CDR2 SAAADI. The CDR3 coding sequence is TGCGCCAGCAGCCACATAGAAAGCCCCGACGAGCAGTACTTC. Translation gives CASSHIESPDEQYF.

In its sample, this clonotype was seen many times. CDR3 in DNA: TGTGCCAGCAGCCTCCCCGGGAGTCTAAATCAGCCCCAGCATTTT. This translates into CASSLPGSLNQPQHF. The chain is built from TRBV28 and TRBJ1-5; D is unresolved. The CDR3 consists of 15 residues. The germline CDR1 and CDR2 sequences are MDHEN and SYDVKM. Trimming stripped 6 bases from V and 4 bases from J, with 16 bases between.

About this clonotype: The conserved closing phenylalanine or tryptophan is absent in this CDR3, likely reflecting a read error. The limits of the CDR3 on the DNA are not certain, so only TCRdb's listed CDR3 is given. The genes are TRBV6-1 and TRBJ2-4; TRBD1, the D gene given by the table, was not confirmed from the DNA. Including both end residues, the CDR3 is 8 amino acids long. CDR1 and CDR2 (germline): MNHNS, SASEGT. CDR3: CASSLDRV.

In regard to this clonotype: Sequence at one end of the junction differs from germline and may be a read error. The chain links TRBV4-1 to TRBJ2-5; tentative D call: TRBD1 (6 bases). Per the germline V gene, CDR1 is MGHRA and CDR2 is YSYEKL. The CDR3 length is 13 residues. The CDR3 protein is CASSWSRGETQYF. In DNA form, the CDR3 reads TGTGCCAGCAGTTGGAGCAGGGGAGAGACCCAGTACTTC.

The chain is built from TRBV15 and TRBJ2-5, with D perhaps matching TRBD1 or TRBD2 (6 bases each). The germline V and J ends were trimmed by 0 bases and 4 bases, with 12 bases remaining between them. The CDR3 is 15 amino acids. The germline CDR1 and CDR2 sequences are LNHNV and YYDKDF (reference sequence). CDR3 amino acids: CATSRDLRGVETQYF. CDR3 nucleotides: TGTGCCACCAGCAGAGATCTGAGGGGGGTAGAGACCCAGTACTTC.

The chain joins TRBV25-1 to TRBJ1-1; D is undetermined. The CDR3 spans 11 residues. Trimming removed 9 bases from V and 0 bases from J, with 5 bases in between. Per germline, CDR1 MGHDK and CDR2 SYGVNS. The CDR3 region has the DNA TGTGCCAGGGGGATGAACACTGAAGCTTTCTTT. As protein: CARGMNTEAFF.

As to this clonotype: One end of the junction varies from germline; a read error may be responsible. The chain employs TRBV25-1 and TRBJ2-3; D possibly corresponds to TRBD2 (6 bases). This CDR3 comprises 14 residues. Germline CDR1 is MGHDK and CDR2 is SYGVNS. The CDR3 nucleotides are TGTGCCAGCAGTGAGCCCGGGAGCACGGATACGCAGTATTTT. This gives the protein CASSEPGSTDTQYF. The full variable domain, in which reference TRBV25-1 and TRBJ2-3 provide the parts outside the CDR3, is EADIYQTPRYLVIGTGKKITLECSQTMGHDKMYWYQQDPGMELHLIHYSYGVNSTEKGDLSSESTVSRIRTEHFPLTLESARPSHTSQYLCASSEPGSTDTQYFGPGTRLTVL.